Each of the 30 T cell receptor beta chains below was sequenced from the same sample in a study of T-cell reconstitution after alpha-beta-depleted transplantation in children (dated by TCRdb to the mid-2010s). In light of the paper, this sample's treatment or condition label describes: allogeneic hematopoietic cell transplantation with graft depleted of TCRalphabeta T cells and CD19 B cells. Preparation of the library involved PCR. Sequencing was carried out with an Illumina HiSeq 2500. Molecular barcoding was employed in the preparation of TCR libraries, with unique molecular identifiers being used to normalize TCRbeta repertoire quantification. TCRdb's own reprocessing of the public reads used fastp at Q25 and MiXCR and kept productive beta chains. Rows with a matching CDR3 protein are joined into one entry that keeps the most common DNA and genes. The sample has a few hundred thousand distinct CDR3 sequences on record, 20% to 30% of them singletons. The top ten hold under 45% of the sample.

The sequences come from PBMCs, collected before TCRalphabeta/CD19-depleted stem cell transplant. The receptors were gathered from a boy in the first two years of life with Wiskott-Aldrich syndrome, due to receive a stem cell transplant.

This chain links TRBV29-1 with TRBJ2-1, with D hard to call. V lost 5 bases and J 0 bases, leaving 14 bases between the germline ends. The CDR3 runs 15 residues. Germline lookup yields CDR1 SQVTM and CDR2 ANQGSEA. For the CDR3, the DNA is TGCAGCGTTTCGGTGGCTGCGAGCTCCTACAATGAGCAGTTCTTC. Translating it yields CSVSVAASSYNEQFF.

This clonotype was counted only a few times. The rearrangement uses TRBV5-1 and TRBJ2-5, with 10 bases fitting TRBD2. Germline CDR1 and CDR2: SGHRS and YFSETQ. Losses at the gene ends were 3 bases for V and 3 bases for J; bases not matched to a gene: 8. The CDR3 runs to 16 residues. The CDR3 DNA follows: TGCGCCAGCAGCTCTGGACTAGCGGTGAGGGAAGAGACCCAGTACTTC. Translation gives CASSSGLAVREETQYF. The full variable domain, completed using reference TRBV5-1 and TRBJ2-5, is KAGVTQTPRYLIKTRGQQVTLSCSPISGHRSVSWYQQTPGQGLQFLFEYFSETQRNKGNFPGRFSGRQFSNSRSEMNVSTLELGDSALYLCASSSGLAVREETQYFGPGTRLLVL.

In its sample, this clonotype was seen a few times. The rearrangement uses TRBV20-1 and TRBJ2-6; 12 nucleotides align to TRBD2. Germline CDR1 and CDR2: DFQATT and SNEGSKA (reference sequence). V dropped 6 bases and J dropped 0; count of bases not matched to a gene: 6. This CDR3 contains 17 residues. Here the CDR3 reads CSANGLAGYSGANVLTF. In DNA, the CDR3 is TGCAGTGCCAATGGACTAGCGGGATACTCTGGGGCCAACGTCCTGACTTTC.

This clonotype was seen more than once but under ten times. This rearrangement joins TRBV20-1 to TRBJ2-1, with 9 nucleotides matching TRBD2. V shed 3 bases, J shed 8 bases, and the junction held 14 bases outside the gene matches. The CDR3 contains 16 residues. From germline, CDR1 is DFQATT and CDR2 SNEGSKA (reference sequence). For the CDR3, the DNA is TGCAGTGCTAGTCCCGGGACTAGCTTAACTCTCGATGAGCAGTTCTTC. The encoded protein is CSASPGTSLTLDEQFF.

This clonotype was counted between two and nine times. This chain uses TRBV12-3 or TRBV12-4 with TRBJ2-7; D call uncertain. This CDR3 is 15 amino acids long. V was clipped by 8 bases and J by 3 bases, with 20 bases between them. CDR3 in amino acids: CASPKSAARDYEQYF. CDR3 nucleotide sequence: TGTGCCAGCCCTAAGTCCGCGGCTCGAGACTACGAGCAGTACTTC.

The rearrangement links TRBV5-1 to TRBJ2-1; D gene unclear. The germline gives CDR1 SGHRS, CDR2 YFSETQ. The V end was cut by 5 bases, the J end by 0 bases, with 6 bases between. This CDR3 has 13 amino acids. The CDR3 coding sequence is TGCGCCAGCAGGGAGACCTCCTACAATGAGCAGTTCTTC. This codes for CASRETSYNEQFF.

This clonotype was observed a handful of times. The chain joins TRBV12-3 or TRBV12-4 to TRBJ2-5, with D tentatively TRBD2 (6 bases). The CDR3 covers 16 residues. Trimming shortened V by 3 bases and J by 2 bases, and 16 bases separated the two germline ends. In nucleotides, the CDR3 is TGTGCCAGCAGTTTCACCCCGGGAGAAAGGCAAGAGACCCAGTACTTC. As protein: CASSFTPGERQETQYF.

Only a few counts were recorded for this clonotype. CDR3 residues: CASSVGLDQNEQFF. For the CDR3, the DNA is TGCGCCAGCAGCGTGGGACTAGATCAAAATGAGCAGTTCTTC. The rearrangement links TRBV5-1 to TRBJ2-1, with TRBD2 matching 8 bases. V lost 4 bases to trimming and J lost 7 bases; unmatched junction nucleotides: 7. The CDR3 extends over 14 amino acids. Germline lookup yields CDR1 SGHRS and CDR2 YFSETQ.

The chain combines TRBV10-3 with TRBJ1-2; weak D call: TRBD1 (5 bases). The CDR3 length is 14 residues. CDR1 ENHRY and CDR2 SYGVKD come from the germline V gene. Between the trimmed V and J ends, which lost 0 bases and 8 bases, there was a span of 13 bases. The CDR3 spells CAISESVGTGGYTF. DNA for the CDR3: TGTGCCATCAGTGAGTCGGTGGGGACTGGCGGCTACACCTTC.

There are a few counts of this clonotype. This chain links TRBV3-1 with TRBJ2-1, with D tentatively TRBD2 (6 bases). The CDR3 sequence is 15 residues long. Germline V gene lookup returns CDR1 LGHDT and CDR2 YNNKEL (reference sequence). Trimming pared 5 bases from V and 4 bases from J, leaving 15 bases between. The CDR3 DNA reads TGTGCCAGCAGCAAGGGACTTGCTACGTACAATGAGCAGTTCTTC. Amino acid sequence: CASSKGLATYNEQFF.

This clonotype was seen more than once but under ten times. J is TRBJ2-7 and V is TRBV10-2; the match to TRBD2 covers 13 bases. CDR1 and CDR2 (germline): WSHSY, SAAADI. The CDR3 loop spans 15 amino acids. Germline trimming cut 3 bases from V and 7 bases from J; bases unmatched to any gene: 6. CDR3 bases: TGCGCCAGCAGTGACGGACTAGCGGGAGTTGGTGAGCAGTACTTC. Translating gives CASSDGLAGVGEQYF.

The chain employs TRBV11-3 and TRBJ2-1, with TRBD2 matching 12 bases. This CDR3 comprises 17 residues. The trim removed 8 bases at V and 0 bases at J, leaving 8 bases unmatched. Germline CDR1 SGHNT, CDR2 YENEEA. CDR3 DNA: TGTGCCAGCCCTAGGACTAGCGGGACCCACTCCTACAATGAGCAGTTCTTC. It is translated as CASPRTSGTHSYNEQFF. The full variable domain, its missing parts supplied by reference TRBV11-3 and TRBJ2-1, is EAGVVQSPRYKIIEKKQPVAFWCNPISGHNTLYWYLQNLGQGPELLIRYENEEAVDDSQLPKDRFSAERLKGVDSTLKIQPAELGDSAVYLCASPRTSGTHSYNEQFFGPGTRLTVL.

This clonotype was counted a few times. The CDR3 spells CSARDRGGNTEAFF. In DNA form, the CDR3 reads TGCAGTGCTAGAGATCGGGGGGGGAACACTGAAGCTTTCTTT. This chain connects TRBV20-1 to TRBJ1-1, with D perhaps TRBD1 (5 bases). Per germline, CDR1 DFQATT and CDR2 SNEGSKA (reference sequence). The CDR3 totals 14 residues. Between the trimmed V and J ends, which lost 0 bases and 1 base, there was a span of 9 bases.

The chain links TRBV5-4 to TRBJ2-5; D tentatively reads TRBD1 or TRBD2 (5 bases each). The V gene lost 2 bases and the J gene lost 7 bases, with 18 bases spanning the gap. The CDR3 has 15 residues. From germline, CDR1 is SGHNT and CDR2 YYREEE (reference sequence). Written as DNA, the CDR3 is TGTGCCAGCAGCTTAGGACTCGGTCAGGGCGGGACCCAGTACTTC. Translation gives CASSLGLGQGGTQYF.

V gene TRBV13 combines with J gene TRBJ2-5, with D possibly being TRBD1 (5 bases). This CDR3 spans 15 amino acids. The V and J ends lost 4 bases and 0 bases respectively, with 12 bases between them. Germline CDR1 is PRHDT and CDR2 is FYEKMQ (reference sequence). The CDR3 DNA is TGTGCCAGCAGCTCCAGGGCGCAGCACCAAGAGACCCAGTACTTC. This encodes CASSSRAQHQETQYF. Full variable domain (missing parts from reference TRBV13 and TRBJ2-5): AAGVIQSPRHLIKEKRETATLKCYPIPRHDTVYWYQQGPGQDPQFLISFYEKMQSDKGSIPDRFSAQQFSDYHSELNMSSLELGDSALYFCASSSRAQHQETQYFGPGTRLLVL.

This clonotype was seen more than once but under ten times. V and J are TRBV24-1 and TRBJ2-3, with 10 bases aligning to TRBD2. CDR1 and CDR2 (germline): KGHDR, SFDVKD. This CDR3 region has 15 residues. Trimming at V came to 9 bases and at J to 1 base, leaving 6 bases not matched to a gene. The CDR3 DNA reads as TGTGCCACCGCACCGGGGACTAGCGGCACAGATACGCAGTATTTT. This translates into CATAPGTSGTDTQYF.

The CDR3 spells CSAPVGSGNTIYF. CDR3 DNA: TGCAGTGCCCCGGTGGGCTCTGGAAACACCATATATTTT. V usage is TRBV20-1 and J usage is TRBJ1-3; no definite D call. V lost 6 bases to trimming and J lost 0 bases, with 9 bases between them. The germline CDR1 and CDR2 sequences are DFQATT and SNEGSKA (reference sequence). CDR3 size: 13 residues.

This clonotype was seen only a few times. This chain joins TRBV4-1 and TRBJ2-1; 7 nucleotides align to TRBD2. The V segment lost 1 base and the J segment 4 bases; nucleotides outside the gene matches: 7. The V gene's germline CDR1 is MGHRA and CDR2 YSYEKL. This CDR3 has 16 residues. CDR3 sequence reads: CASSQGIQRGYNEQFF. In DNA, the CDR3 is TGCGCCAGCAGCCAAGGAATCCAGCGGGGTTACAATGAGCAGTTCTTC.

This clonotype has only a few counts. The gene calls are TRBV5-1 and TRBJ2-3, with D perhaps matching TRBD1 (5 bases). V gave up 0 bases and J gave up 2 bases, with 7 bases separating them. The CDR3 spans 14 residues. Germline V gene sequence: CDR1 SGHRS, CDR2 YFSETQ. The CDR3 DNA reads as TGCGCCAGCAGCTTGGGACAGTTCACAGATACGCAGTATTTT. Protein sequence: CASSLGQFTDTQYF. The variable domain in full, with the rest retrieved from reference TRBV5-1 and TRBJ2-3, is KAGVTQTPRYLIKTRGQQVTLSCSPISGHRSVSWYQQTPGQGLQFLFEYFSETQRNKGNFPGRFSGRQFSNSRSEMNVSTLELGDSALYLCASSLGQFTDTQYFGPGTRLTVL.

V usage is TRBV4-1 and J usage is TRBJ2-3, with 8 bases lining up with TRBD1. CDR3 length equals 17 residues. V was clipped by 0 bases and J by 2 bases; unmatched bases: 7. Germline CDR1 is MGHRA and CDR2 is YSYEKL. The CDR3 DNA is TGCGCCAGCAGCCAAGATCGGCAGGGGGCGAACACAGATACGCAGTATTTT. Translated: CASSQDRQGANTDTQYF.

This chain uses TRBV12-3 or TRBV12-4 with TRBJ2-3; 11 bases fit TRBD2. This CDR3 has 15 residues. The J segment lost 2 bases and the V segment lost 6 bases, leaving 4 bases of the junction unmatched. This chain's CDR3 is CASSQGLADTDTQYF. The CDR3 DNA is TGTGCCAGCAGCCAGGGACTAGCGGACACAGATACGCAGTATTTT.

This chain uses TRBV28 with TRBJ2-1; tentative D call: TRBD2 (5 bases). CDR1 is MDHEN, CDR2 SYDVKM, per germline. Trimming cost V 5 bases and J 7 bases, with 12 bases left between them. The CDR3 runs to 13 residues. CDR3 sequence: CASSPPRRNEQFF. The CDR3 region has the DNA TGTGCCAGCAGTCCCCCCAGGAGGAATGAGCAGTTCTTC.

J is TRBJ1-1 and V is TRBV6-5; D gene unclear. The V and J ends lost 2 bases and 5 bases respectively, with 15 bases between them. The CDR3 has 15 amino acids. In germline, CDR1 is MNHEY, CDR2 SVGAGI. The CDR3 DNA sequence: TGTGCCAGCAGTTACAGGTTAGGCCCCAAGACTGAAGCTTTCTTT. Its protein product is CASSYRLGPKTEAFF.

The chain links TRBV5-1 to TRBJ2-7, with TRBD1 identical over 7 bases. Germline V gene lookup returns CDR1 SGHRS and CDR2 YFSETQ. V dropped 4 bases and J dropped 3; count of bases not matched to a gene: 7. The CDR3 sequence is 14 residues long. The CDR3 nucleotides read TGCGCCAGCAGCCGGGGCGGACAGGTCTACGAGCAGTACTTC. Translated, it gives CASSRGGQVYEQYF.

There are a few counts of this clonotype. The chain employs TRBV10-2 and TRBJ2-7, with 9 bases lining up with TRBD2. Germline lookup yields CDR1 WSHSY and CDR2 SAAADI. V lost 6 bases and J lost 3; bases outside the gene matches: 3. The CDR3 is made up of 13 amino acids. The chain's CDR3 is CASRGLAVYEQYF. In DNA, the CDR3 is TGCGCCAGCAGGGGACTAGCCGTCTACGAGCAGTACTTC.

This rearrangement joins TRBV14 to TRBJ2-5, with D possibly being TRBD1 (5 bases). Trimming cost V 1 base and J 1 base, with 10 bases left between them. This CDR3 contains 15 residues. Germline V lookup: CDR1 SGHDN, CDR2 FVKESK. The CDR3 loop is CASSQGQYSQETQYF. In DNA, the CDR3 is TGTGCCAGCAGCCAAGGACAGTATAGCCAAGAGACCCAGTACTTC.

The V call is TRBV29-1, the J call TRBJ1-3; 7 bases agree with TRBD1. V lost 4 bases, J lost 0 bases, and 3 bases stayed unmatched. CDR3 length: 14 amino acids. Germline-derived CDR1 and CDR2 are SQVTM and ANQGSEA. The chain's CDR3 is CSVATGSSGNTIYF. CDR3 coding DNA: TGCAGCGTTGCGACAGGGAGCTCTGGAAACACCATATATTTT.

The rearrangement joins TRBV5-5 to TRBJ2-2, with D tentatively TRBD1 (5 bases). The CDR3 length is 12 residues. V shed 5 bases and J shed 5 bases, with 7 bases lying between them. Germline assignment: CDR1 SGHKS and CDR2 YYEKEE (reference sequence). The CDR3 sequence: CASRGRTGELFF. The DNA of the CDR3 is TGTGCCAGCAGGGGGCGGACCGGGGAGCTGTTTTTT.

The rearrangement joins TRBV20-1 to TRBJ2-1; D might be TRBD2 (6 bases). V was pared by 2 bases and J by 7 bases, with 15 bases between. Germline V gene sequence: CDR1 DFQATT, CDR2 SNEGSKA (reference sequence). CDR3 length: 14 residues. The CDR3 loop reads CSARTPQRVNEQFF. The CDR3 DNA reads as TGCAGTGCTAGAACCCCTCAGCGGGTTAATGAGCAGTTCTTC.

The chain uses TRBV15 and TRBJ2-3; D not certain. Between the trimmed V and J ends, which lost 0 bases and 6 bases, there was a span of 7 bases. The CDR3 has 13 residues. Germline assignment: CDR1 LNHNV and CDR2 YYDKDF (reference sequence). CDR3 DNA: TGTGCCACCAGCAGAGACGGCCCCGATACGCAGTATTTT. It yields the protein CATSRDGPDTQYF.